One sample yielded the 25 T cell receptor beta chains listed below, sequenced in a study of blood T cells in healthy people across ages. The second PCR ran about 6 to 11 cycles with a sample-barcoded 5' primer and J-beta primers. TCRdb reanalysed the 5' RACE reads using MiXCR and keeps one entry per CDR3 protein. The sample has more than 650,000 distinct CDR3 sequences, approximately 22% seen once. Sequenced input: blood. These receptors were collected from a man in his 70s in good health.

The chain links TRBV6-6 to TRBJ2-5; D perhaps matches TRBD1 (6 bases). This CDR3 spans 11 amino acids. The germline V and J ends were trimmed by 5 bases and 13 bases, with 14 bases remaining between them. CDR1 is MNHNY, CDR2 SVGAGI, per germline (reference sequence). The CDR3 protein is CASSPLGGLYF. CDR3 DNA sequence: TGTGCCAGCAGTCCCCTAGGGGGTCTGTACTTC.

This clonotype has a handful of counts. The chain carries TRBV12-3 or TRBV12-4 and TRBJ2-1; TRBD1 agrees at 7 bases. Germline trimming cut 6 bases from V and 14 bases from J; bases unmatched to any gene: 10. The CDR3 is 12 residues long. As DNA, the CDR3 is TGTGCCAGCAGGTACTGGGACAGTCAGGAGTTCTTC. It codes for CASRYWDSQEFF.

This clonotype was seen many times. In nucleotides, the CDR3 is TGTGCCAGTGCCGGGACAGGCCCCATCTATGGCTACACCTTC. This sequence encodes CASAGTGPIYGYTF. The chain recombines TRBV3-1 with TRBJ1-2, with 8 bases that match TRBD1. CDR3 length: 14 amino acids. Trimming at V came to 9 bases and at J to 4 bases, leaving 10 bases not matched to a gene. CDR1 is LGHDT, CDR2 YNNKEL, per germline (reference sequence).

This clonotype was seen more than once but under ten times. The chain carries TRBV9 and TRBJ2-1; D could derive from TRBD1 or TRBD2 (5 bases each). V was shortened by 3 bases and J by 8 bases, with 12 bases between the two germline ends. The CDR3 has 13 amino acids. Germline V gives CDR1 SGDLS, CDR2 YYNGEE. The CDR3 DNA reads as TGTGCCAGCAGCGAGGGGACCGGGGATGAGCAGTTCTTC. Protein sequence: CASSEGTGDEQFF.

The rearrangement uses TRBV7-9 and TRBJ2-1; 8 nucleotides align to TRBD2. The CDR3 length is 18 residues. Germline V gene lookup returns CDR1 SEHNR and CDR2 FQNEAQ (reference sequence). J was trimmed by 4 bases and V by 1 base; bases with no gene match: 12. DNA of the CDR3: TGTGCCAGCAGCTTAGGTGCAGGTAGCGGGGCCCGATACAATGAGCAGTTCTTC. Translation: CASSLGAGSGARYNEQFF.

This clonotype was counted only a few times. The CDR3 DNA is TGTGCCAGCAGTGAATATAAGGGGGAGACCCAGTACTTC. This encodes CASSEYKGETQYF. The genes are TRBV25-1 and TRBJ2-5; D perhaps matches TRBD1 (5 bases). Germline CDR1 reads MGHDK; CDR2 reads SYGVNS. Trimming pared 0 bases from V and 5 bases from J, leaving 7 bases between. This CDR3 has 13 residues.

On this clonotype: This may be a read error, as it is one base from a much larger clone. V gene TRBV4-3 combines with J gene TRBJ2-3; 11 nucleotides match TRBD2. This CDR3 spans 18 amino acids. The junction had 12 bases not matched to a gene; V was cut back by 0 bases and J by 7 bases. Per germline, CDR1 LGHNA and CDR2 YSLEER. In DNA form, the CDR3 reads TGCGCCAGCAGCCAAGAACCTCCGGAACTAGCGGGAGTAAATACGCAGTATTTT. As protein: CASSQEPPELAGVNTQYF.

This chain links TRBV5-4 with TRBJ2-3; TRBD1 matches 7 bases. CDR1 is SGHNT and CDR2 is YYREEE in the germline V gene (reference sequence). V trimming: 9 bases; J trimming: 5 bases; junction bases outside the gene matches: 6. The CDR3 is 12 residues long. In DNA form, the CDR3 reads TGTGCCACCCACACAGGGGTAGATACGCAGTATTTT. Residues: CATHTGVDTQYF.

The gene calls are TRBV29-1 and TRBJ2-5; 8 positions agree with TRBD2. The J call is uncertain, as TRBJ2-1 better fits the DNA end. Germline loops: CDR1 SQVTM, CDR2 ANQGSEA. This CDR3 spans 14 amino acids. The CDR3 DNA reads TGCAGCGCCGAGGTCGCGGGAGGTAGGGATGAGCAGTTCTTC. Translating it yields CSAEVAGGRDEQFF.

The gene calls are TRBV12-3 or TRBV12-4 and TRBJ2-3; D not certain. The ends were cut back, 5 bases at V and 5 bases at J, with 14 bases in the middle. There are 14 residues in the CDR3. CDR3 nucleotide sequence: TGTGCCAGCAGTCCCTGGGTCAGACAAGATACGCAGTATTTT. Translating it yields CASSPWVRQDTQYF.

The rearrangement uses TRBV11-3 and TRBJ1-1, with TRBD1 matching over 8 bases. The CDR3 spans 15 residues. Germline values: CDR1 SGHNT, CDR2 YENEEA. Unmatched junction bases numbered 6, after V lost 5 bases and J lost 1 base. The CDR3 protein is CASSVQGERNTEAFF. CDR3 DNA sequence: TGTGCCAGCAGCGTACAGGGGGAGAGGAACACTGAAGCTTTCTTT. Based on the CDR3 plus reference TRBV11-3 and TRBJ1-1, the full variable domain is EAGVVQSPRYKIIEKKQPVAFWCNPISGHNTLYWYLQNLGQGPELLIRYENEEAVDDSQLPKDRFSAERLKGVDSTLKIQPAELGDSAVYLCASSVQGERNTEAFFGQGTRLTVV.

This clonotype was counted ten times or more. The V and J genes are TRBV7-9 and TRBJ1-3; D is uncertain. This CDR3 comprises 12 residues. Per the germline V gene, CDR1 is SEHNR and CDR2 is FQNEAQ (reference sequence). DNA of the CDR3: TGTGCGACGGGCAGCGTTGGAAACACCATATATTTT. It specifies CATGSVGNTIYF.

This clonotype appeared a few times. The rearrangement links TRBV12-3 or TRBV12-4 to TRBJ2-2, with TRBD2 as a possible D gene (6 bases). Trimming removed 3 bases from V and 4 bases from J, with 12 bases in between. This CDR3 region has 15 residues. Here the CDR3 DNA reads TGTGCCAGCAGTTTTTTTAGCGGTGGCACCGGGGAGCTGTTTTTT. Residues: CASSFFSGGTGELFF.

The chain links TRBV7-9 to TRBJ2-6, with a weak D call TRBD1 (5 bases). This CDR3 has 18 amino acids. The germline CDR1 and CDR2 sequences are SEHNR and FQNEAQ (reference sequence). V dropped 2 bases and J dropped 1 base, with 15 bases sitting between them. The CDR3 region is CASSLTGATTSGANVLTF. Written as DNA, the CDR3 is TGTGCCAGCAGCTTAACTGGGGCCACGACATCTGGGGCCAACGTCCTGACTTTC.

This clonotype was found a few times. This chain connects TRBV10-2 to TRBJ1-2; 11 bases are shared with TRBD1. Germline trimming cut 7 bases from V and 5 bases from J; bases unmatched to any gene: 3. From germline, CDR1 is WSHSY and CDR2 SAAADI. The CDR3 is 13 residues long. The CDR3 region has the DNA TGCGCCAGCACTGGACAGGGGGCTTATGGCTACACCTTC. Its protein is CASTGQGAYGYTF.

The J gene is TRBJ1-4, the V gene TRBV7-9; D not resolved. This CDR3 spans 15 amino acids. V lost 5 bases and J 3 bases, leaving 13 bases between the germline ends. Germline values: CDR1 SEHNR, CDR2 FQNEAQ (reference sequence). In DNA, the CDR3 is TGTGCCAGCAGCCGTCGGTTTAGAGCTAATGAAAAACTGTTTTTT. This encodes CASSRRFRANEKLFF.

This chain connects TRBV5-1 to TRBJ2-1; D is unclear. The V gene lost 5 bases and the J gene lost 0 bases, with 12 bases spanning the gap. The CDR3 has 15 amino acids. Germline lookup yields CDR1 SGHRS and CDR2 YFSETQ. The CDR3 loop is CASSGVDSSYNEQFF. In nucleotides, the CDR3 is TGCGCCAGCAGTGGGGTAGATAGCTCCTACAATGAGCAGTTCTTC.

This clonotype was seen more than once but under ten times. The rearrangement uses TRBV5-4 and TRBJ2-2; no reliable D call. The germline CDR1 and CDR2 sequences are SGHNT and YYREEE (reference sequence). CDR3 length: 15 amino acids. The germline V and J ends were trimmed by 2 bases and 11 bases, with 19 bases remaining between them. The CDR3 DNA is TGTGCCAGCAGCTTTACCCCCACCTCGGATGCCGAGCTGTTTTTT. Residues: CASSFTPTSDAELFF.

This clonotype has a count of ten or more. This chain connects TRBV25-1 to TRBJ2-3; D is possibly TRBD1 or TRBD2 (5 bases each). The V and J ends lost 5 bases and 5 bases respectively, with 11 bases between them. The V gene's germline CDR1 is MGHDK and CDR2 SYGVNS. The CDR3 length is 13 residues. This CDR3 is CASSWAGRDTQYF. CDR3 bases: TGTGCCAGCAGTTGGGCAGGGAGAGATACGCAGTATTTT.

The V gene is TRBV12-3 or TRBV12-4, the J gene TRBJ1-2; 8 bases agree with TRBD1. V was clipped by 0 bases and J by 9 bases; unmatched bases: 6. The CDR3 covers 14 residues. CDR3 coding DNA: TGTGCCAGCAGTTTAGCCGGGACAGGCTTTAGCTACACCTTC. Protein: CASSLAGTGFSYTF.

This clonotype was counted between two and nine times. The chain carries TRBV12-3 or TRBV12-4 and TRBJ1-2; the D is unclear. The germline V and J ends were trimmed by 3 bases and 6 bases, with 14 bases remaining between them. The CDR3 totals 14 residues. CDR3 DNA: TGTGCCAGCAGTTTTAGTAGGAGGATTAATGGCTACACCTTC. Amino acids: CASSFSRRINGYTF.

The V gene is TRBV28, the J gene TRBJ1-2; no clear D gene. The germline V gene encodes CDR1 MDHEN and CDR2 SYDVKM. Trimming removed 6 bases at V and 8 bases at J, with 28 bases between. The CDR3 loop spans 17 amino acids. Written as DNA, the CDR3 is TGTGCCAGCAGCTCACAAAGGGCGGGCCGCACCGGCGGGGGCTACACCTTC. Translating gives CASSSQRAGRTGGGYTF.

V usage is TRBV7-2 and J usage is TRBJ2-5; D uncertain. The CDR3 consists of 14 residues. V dropped 0 bases and J dropped 3 bases, with 8 bases sitting between them. Germline V CDR1 and CDR2: SGHTA, FQGNSA. This CDR3 reads CASSLAATEETQYF. CDR3 nucleotide sequence: TGTGCCAGCAGCTTAGCGGCTACCGAAGAGACCCAGTACTTC.

Points on this clonotype: This may come from a read error, since a much larger clone is one base off. The V and J genes are TRBV21-1 and TRBJ2-1; the table names TRBD2, a call not compared with the DNA. TRBV21-1 is tagged as a pseudogene. The CDR3 sequence is 16 residues long. CDR3 DNA: TGCGCCAGCGGCACCCTGGGACTAGCGGCCTACAATGAGCAGTTCTTC. This translates into CASGTLGLAAYNEQFF.

In its sample, this clonotype was seen a few times. J is TRBJ2-7 and V is TRBV7-9; no clear D. CDR3 size: 14 residues. Germline V gene lookup returns CDR1 SEHNR and CDR2 FQNEAQ (reference sequence). V lost 5 bases to trimming and J lost 1 base, with 12 bases between them. The CDR3 region has the DNA TGTGCCAGCAGCCCCCGGGTTGGGTCCTACGAGCAGTACTTC. Translating gives CASSPRVGSYEQYF.